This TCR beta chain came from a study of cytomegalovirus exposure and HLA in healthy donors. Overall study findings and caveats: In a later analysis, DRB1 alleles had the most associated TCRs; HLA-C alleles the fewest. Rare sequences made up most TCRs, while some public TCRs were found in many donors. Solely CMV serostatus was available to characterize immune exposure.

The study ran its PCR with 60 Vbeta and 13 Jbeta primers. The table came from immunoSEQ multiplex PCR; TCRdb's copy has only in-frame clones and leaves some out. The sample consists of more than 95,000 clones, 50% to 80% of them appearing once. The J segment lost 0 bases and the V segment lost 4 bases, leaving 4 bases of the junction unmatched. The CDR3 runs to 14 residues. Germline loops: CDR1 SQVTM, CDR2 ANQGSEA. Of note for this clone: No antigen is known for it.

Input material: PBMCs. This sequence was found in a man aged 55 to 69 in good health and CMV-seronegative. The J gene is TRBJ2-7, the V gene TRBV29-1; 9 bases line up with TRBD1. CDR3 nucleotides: TGCAGCGTTGCCGGGACAGGGAGCTCCTACGAGCAGTACTTC. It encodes CSVAGTGSSYEQYF.